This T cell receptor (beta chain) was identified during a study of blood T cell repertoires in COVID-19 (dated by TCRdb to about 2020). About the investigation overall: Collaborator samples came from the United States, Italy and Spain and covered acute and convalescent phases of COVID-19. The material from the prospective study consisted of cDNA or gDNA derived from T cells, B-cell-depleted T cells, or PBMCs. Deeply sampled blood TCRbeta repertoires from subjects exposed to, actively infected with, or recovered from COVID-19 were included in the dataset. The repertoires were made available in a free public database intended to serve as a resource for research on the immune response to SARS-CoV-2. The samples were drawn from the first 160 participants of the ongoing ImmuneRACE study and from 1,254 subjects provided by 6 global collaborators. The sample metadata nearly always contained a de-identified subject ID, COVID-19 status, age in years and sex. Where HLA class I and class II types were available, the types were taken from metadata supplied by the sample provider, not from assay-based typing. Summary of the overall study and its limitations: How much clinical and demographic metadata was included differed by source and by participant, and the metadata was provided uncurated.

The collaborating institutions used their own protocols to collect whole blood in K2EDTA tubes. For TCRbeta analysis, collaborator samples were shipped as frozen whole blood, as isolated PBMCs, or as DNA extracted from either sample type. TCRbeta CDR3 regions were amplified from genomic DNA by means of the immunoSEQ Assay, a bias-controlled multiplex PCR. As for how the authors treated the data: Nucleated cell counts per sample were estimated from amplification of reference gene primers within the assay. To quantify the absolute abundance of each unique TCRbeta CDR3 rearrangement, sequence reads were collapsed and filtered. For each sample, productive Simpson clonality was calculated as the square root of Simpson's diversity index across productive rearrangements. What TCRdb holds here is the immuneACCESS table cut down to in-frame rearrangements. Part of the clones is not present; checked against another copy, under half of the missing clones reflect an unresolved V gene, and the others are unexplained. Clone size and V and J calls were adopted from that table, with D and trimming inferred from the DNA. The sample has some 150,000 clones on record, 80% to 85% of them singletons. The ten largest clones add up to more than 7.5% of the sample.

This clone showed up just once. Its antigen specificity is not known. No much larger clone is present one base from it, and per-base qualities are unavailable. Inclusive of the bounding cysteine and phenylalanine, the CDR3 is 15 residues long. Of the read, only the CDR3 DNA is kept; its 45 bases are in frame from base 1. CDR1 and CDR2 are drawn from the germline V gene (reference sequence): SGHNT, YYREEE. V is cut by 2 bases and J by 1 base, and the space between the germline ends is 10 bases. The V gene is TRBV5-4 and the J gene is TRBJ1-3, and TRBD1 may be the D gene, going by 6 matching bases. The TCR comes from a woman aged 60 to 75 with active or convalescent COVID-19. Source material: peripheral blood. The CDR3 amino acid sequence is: CASSFGQGSGNTIYF. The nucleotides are TGTGCCAGCAGCTTCGGCCAGGGGTCTGGAAACACCATATATTTT.